This is a list of T cell receptor beta chains from one sample in a study of blood T cell repertoires in COVID-19. The data were produced by immunoSEQ multiplex PCR, yet TCRdb's version contains in-frame clones alone and is incomplete. This table has 250,000 to 300,000 clones, around 90% appearing once. Sequenced: peripheral blood. The receptors stem from a woman aged 40 to 49 who had recovered from COVID-19. CDR3s include the opening cysteine and the closing phenylalanine or tryptophan. A D gene is named only where the DNA matches it firmly. Clone size appears in some rows only: once, few, many, or a class for an expanded clone.

CDR3aa | CDR3nt | j_gene | v_gene | d_gene | abundance
CASGVSGEGYEQYF | TGCGCCAGCGGGGTGTCAGGGGAAGGGTACGAGCAGTACTTC | TRBJ2-7 | TRBV5-1 | - | -
CAWSRLAIDNEQFF | TGTGCCTGGAGTAGGTTAGCGATCGACAATGAGCAGTTCTTC | TRBJ2-1 | TRBV30 | - | -
CAWSGGQGDQPQHF | TGTGCCTGGAGCGGGGGACAGGGGGATCAGCCCCAGCATTTT | TRBJ1-5 | TRBV30 | TRBD1 | many
CASSSAGTVNNEQFF | TGTGCCAGCAGTTCCGCCGGGACAGTAAACAATGAGCAGTTCTTC | TRBJ2-1 | TRBV6-5 | TRBD1 | -
CASSTGLAEETQYF | TGCGCCAGCAGCACCGGACTAGCGGAAGAGACCCAGTACTTC | TRBJ2-5 | TRBV5-1 | TRBD2 | once
CASSYTYSNQPQHF | TGTGCCAGCAGTTACACATATAGCAATCAGCCCCAGCATTTT | TRBJ1-5 | TRBV6-6 | - | -
CASSEYTGSYEQYF | TGTGCCAGCAGTGAGTACACAGGGTCCTACGAGCAGTACTTC | TRBJ2-7 | TRBV6-1 | - | -
CASSNVRVAYEQYF | TGTGCCAGCAGCAATGTGAGGGTTGCCTACGAGCAGTACTTC | TRBJ2-7 | TRBV21-1 | - | once
CASSLGGTGHTEAFF | TGCGCCAGCAGCTTGGGCGGGACAGGGCACACTGAAGCTTTCTTT | TRBJ1-1 | TRBV5-1 | TRBD1 | -
CASSQVASGTSEQYF | TGTGCCAGCAGCCAAGTTGCCAGCGGTACGTCTGAGCAGTACTTC | TRBJ2-7 | TRBV4-2 | - | -
CASSLGGSSTDTQYF | TGCGCCAGCAGCTTGGGCGGGAGTAGCACAGATACGCAGTATTTT | TRBJ2-3 | TRBV5-1 | TRBD2 | -
CASRGTIATDTQYF | TGCGCCAGCAGAGGGACTATTGCGACAGATACGCAGTATTTT | TRBJ2-3 | TRBV10-2 | TRBD2 | -
CASSQVPRDSQYF | TGTGCCAGCAGCCAAGTTCCCCGGGACAGCCAGTACTTC | TRBJ2-7 | TRBV14 | TRBD1 | -
CASSLYPGQPQHF | TGTGCCAGCAGTTTATATCCGGGGCAGCCCCAGCATTTT | TRBJ1-5 | TRBV27 | - | once
CSVEKAGSEQYF | TGCAGCGTTGAAAAAGCGGGCAGCGAGCAGTACTTC | TRBJ2-7 | TRBV29-1 | - | -
CASSRDINTEAFF | TGTGCCAGCAGCCGTGACATAAACACTGAAGCTTTCTTT | TRBJ1-1 | TRBV6-5 | - | -
CASRRQSTNEKLFF | TGTGCCAGTAGGCGACAGTCAACTAATGAAAAACTGTTTTTT | TRBJ1-4 | TRBV19 | - | -
CAVWRTNTGELFF | TGTGCCGTTTGGAGGACGAACACCGGGGAGCTGTTTTTT | TRBJ2-2 | TRBV19 | - | -
CASSWTSGNNEQFF | TGTGCCAGCAGTTGGACTAGCGGGAACAATGAGCAGTTCTTC | TRBJ2-1 | TRBV7-2 | TRBD2 | once
CASSQDGGRDEQFF | TGCGCCAGCAGCCAAGACGGGGGAAGGGATGAGCAGTTCTTC | TRBJ2-1 | TRBV4-1 | - | -
CASSNRGPRGTDTQYF | TGTGCCAGCAGTAACAGGGGCCCTCGGGGCACAGATACGCAGTATTTT | TRBJ2-3 | TRBV2 | TRBD1 | few
CASSSPAYEQYF | TGTGCCAGCAGCTCCCCGGCCTACGAGCAGTACTTC | TRBJ2-7 | TRBV28 | - | -
CASSRYNEQFF | TGTGCCAGCAGCCGTTACAATGAGCAGTTCTTC | TRBJ2-1 | TRBV6-5 | - | -
CAISESASGSQETQYF | TGTGCCATCAGTGAGTCGGCTAGCGGGAGCCAAGAGACCCAGTACTTC | TRBJ2-5 | TRBV10-3 | TRBD2 | -
CASSPATSGVYIFSDTQYF | TGTGCCAGCAGTCCGGCTACTAGCGGGGTCTACATTTTTAGCGATACGCAGTATTTT | TRBJ2-3 | TRBV28 | TRBD2 | -
CAISDGLADYNEQFF | TGTGCCATCAGTGACGGACTAGCGGACTACAATGAGCAGTTCTTC | TRBJ2-1 | TRBV10-3 | TRBD2 | few
CASSYRTGIHSPLHF | TGTGCCAGCAGTTACAGGACAGGGATTCATTCACCCCTCCACTTT | TRBJ1-6 | TRBV6-5 | TRBD1 | -
CASSVGLAGNSYEQYF | TGTGCCAGCAGCGTGGGACTAGCGGGAAATTCCTACGAGCAGTACTTC | TRBJ2-7 | TRBV9 | TRBD2 | -
CASSIGRDTSYNEQFF | TGTGCCAGTAGTATAGGACGGGACACCTCCTACAATGAGCAGTTCTTC | TRBJ2-1 | TRBV19 | - | -
CASSPSRELAGKKGELFF | TGTGCCAGCAGCCCCTCTAGGGAACTAGCGGGAAAAAAGGGGGAGCTGTTTTTT | TRBJ2-2 | TRBV7-8 | TRBD2 | -